Sequencing of this T cell receptor beta chain was carried out in a study of tumor-infiltrating lymphocytes in localized non-small cell lung cancer (dated by TCRdb to the early 2020s). Describing the broader study: The cohort included patients whose samples were collected after neoadjuvant chemotherapy, as well as both smokers and never-smokers and several histologies. In total, the ICON cohort was made up of around 140 surgical patients who had localized non-small cell lung cancer and whose tumors were resected. Each patient contributed resected tumor tissue and uninvolved lung tissue from the same patient, described as non-adjacent to the tumor. A total of fewer than 65 patients were included in the paired tumor versus uninvolved lung comparison of immunoSEQ T-cell fraction. TCR sequencing was one of several integrated assays, alongside flow cytometry, multiplex immunofluorescence, RNA-seq, exome sequencing and proteomics, applied to the same patients.

The first patient joined ICON in the first half of 2016, and enrollment wrapped up when the last patient was enrolled in the second half of 2018. From a subcohort of 60 to 90 patients, fresh tumor and matched uninvolved tissue were collected for in-depth immune analyses, including TCR sequencing. DNA for TCR sequencing was isolated from bulk tissue, and no cell sorting was done. V lost 1 base and J lost 6 bases; the stretch between them is 11 bases long. Sequences SGHVS (CDR1) and FNYEAQ (CDR2) are obtained from the germline V gene. The cysteine opens and the phenylalanine closes a CDR3 of 14 amino acids. Only the CDR3 region is kept as DNA, spanning 42 bases read in frame from base 1. This clone was observed a few times. Its antigen is not yet known. Base quality data are lacking; no much larger clone is found one base away. The T-cell fraction in tumor and uninvolved lung tissue was provided by TCR sequencing with the immunoSEQ assay. As for the authors' bioinformatics: To analyze survival, patients were divided into a high T-cell fraction group (upper tertile) and a low T-cell fraction group (lower two tertiles), and the two groups were compared using a log-rank test. A signed-rank test was used to test paired tumor versus uninvolved lung differences in T-cell fraction. TCRdb holds this immuneACCESS table with in-frame rearrangements only. Some clones are missing; in checked studies, unresolved V genes explain under half, and the rest has no known cause. The DNA gave D and trimming, while V, J and clone size come from that table. The sample table lists around 25,000 clones, around two thirds of them with a count of one. About 6.5% of the sample goes to the ten largest clones.

Findings and caveats that apply to the study as a whole: Because different assays used different pieces of the same tissue, technical variation could not be distinguished from intratumor heterogeneity. Higher T cell infiltration in tumors than in uninvolved lung tissue was supported by TCRbeta sequencing, consistent with immunofluorescence CD3 counts. No difference in TCR-derived T-cell fraction was observed between the flow cytometry-defined immunotypes IM1 (good prognosis) and IM2 (poor prognosis). No association of tumor T-cell fraction from TCR sequencing with recurrence-free survival was found (p = 0.61). Assay coverage differed among patients according to how much tissue was available, so only a subset of the cohort had TCR sequencing.

The chain uses TRBV7-6 and TRBJ2-3, with TRBD1 tentatively as D gene (7 bases match). Material for sequencing was lung tumor tissue. The origin of this receptor is a human donor with non-small cell lung cancer. The CDR3 sequence is CASSLGQGGDTQYF. Here is the DNA: TGTGCCAGCAGCTTAGGACAGGGAGGTGATACGCAGTATTTT.